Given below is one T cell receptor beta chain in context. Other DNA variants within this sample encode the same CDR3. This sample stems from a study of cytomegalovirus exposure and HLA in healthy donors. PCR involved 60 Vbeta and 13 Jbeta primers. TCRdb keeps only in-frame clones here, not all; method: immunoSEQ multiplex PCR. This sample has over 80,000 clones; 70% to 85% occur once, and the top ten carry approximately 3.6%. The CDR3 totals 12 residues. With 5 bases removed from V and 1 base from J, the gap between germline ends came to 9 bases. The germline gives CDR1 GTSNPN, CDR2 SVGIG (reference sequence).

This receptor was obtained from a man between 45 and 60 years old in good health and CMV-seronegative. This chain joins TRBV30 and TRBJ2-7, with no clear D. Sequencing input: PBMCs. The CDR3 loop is CAWSYISYEQYF. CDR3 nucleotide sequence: TGTGCCTGGTCGTACATTTCCTACGAGCAGTACTTC.